The 10 T cell receptor beta chains in this list originate from one sample, sequenced in a study of T cell responses to AZD1222 COVID-19 vaccine. The data were produced by immunoSEQ multiplex PCR, yet TCRdb's version contains in-frame clones alone and is incomplete. The table shows about 140,000 clones, with 90% occurring only once. The material sequenced was peripheral blood, taken 28 days after the second AZD1222 dose. The receptors were gathered from an adult who received the AZD1222 COVID-19 vaccine.

This clone was observed a single time. The J gene is TRBJ1-2, the V gene TRBV6-5; D is uncertain. The CDR3 contains 13 residues. The V and J ends lost 2 bases and 7 bases respectively, with 11 bases between them. Germline CDR1 and CDR2: MNHEY and SVGAGI. The CDR3 DNA reads as TGTGCCAGCAGTTACCGTCCTCCGGGTGGCTACACCTTC. Translation gives CASSYRPPGGYTF.

The V call is TRBV7-3, the J call TRBJ2-7, with 11 bases identical to TRBD1. This CDR3 has 15 residues. The trim removed 5 bases at V and 5 bases at J, leaving 8 bases unmatched. Germline V lookup: CDR1 SGHTA, CDR2 FQGTGA. The CDR3 region has the DNA TGTGCCAGCAGCACCGGGACAGGGGGTATCGACGAGCAGTACTTC. Amino acids: CASSTGTGGIDEQYF.

The chain recombines TRBV27 with TRBJ1-3; D perhaps matches TRBD1 (6 bases). Germline V gene data show CDR1 as MNHEY and CDR2 as SMNVEV (reference sequence). The CDR3 contains 13 residues. V was trimmed by 6 bases and J by 2 bases, leaving 8 bases between them. Here the CDR3 reads CASRGATGNTIYF. The CDR3 coding sequence is TGTGCCAGCAGGGGGGCTACTGGAAACACCATATATTTT.

This clone was picked up one time. The CDR3, as DNA: TGTGCCATCAGTGGAGACGTGGACAATCAGCCCCAGCATTTT. Encoded protein: CAISGDVDNQPQHF. This chain uses TRBV10-3 with TRBJ1-5, with unresolved D. This CDR3 has 14 residues. Germline CDR1 ENHRY, CDR2 SYGVKD. The ends were cut back, 4 bases at V and 3 bases at J, with 10 bases in the middle.

The rearrangement links TRBV14 to TRBJ2-1, with no clear D. The CDR3 loop spans 14 amino acids. The V gene lost 4 bases and the J gene lost 4 bases, with 11 bases spanning the gap. The V gene's germline CDR1 is SGHDN and CDR2 FVKESK. CDR3 residues: CASSRAEGYNEQFF. The CDR3 DNA reads TGTGCCAGCAGCCGGGCTGAAGGGTACAATGAGCAGTTCTTC.

This clone was found once. The CDR3: CASSPTGGGWTEAFF. For the CDR3, the DNA is TGTGCCAGCTCTCCCACAGGGGGAGGATGGACTGAAGCTTTCTTT. V gene TRBV18 combines with J gene TRBJ1-1; 8 bases agree with TRBD1. V gave up 6 bases and J gave up 5 bases; unmatched junction bases: 11. The CDR3 loop spans 15 amino acids. Germline V gene data show CDR1 as KGHSH and CDR2 as LQKENI. The variable domain in full, completed from reference TRBV18 and TRBJ1-1, reads NAGVMQNPRHLVRRRGQEARLRCSPMKGHSHVYWYRQLPEEGLKFMVYLQKENIIDESGMPKERFSAEFPKEGPSILRIQQVVRGDSAAYFCASSPTGGGWTEAFFGQGTRLTVV.

The rearrangement links TRBV7-6 to TRBJ1-3; 8 bases align to TRBD1. The J segment lost 2 bases and the V segment lost 4 bases, leaving 4 bases of the junction unmatched. CDR3 length: 15 amino acids. Germline lookup yields CDR1 SGHVS and CDR2 FNYEAQ. The CDR3 DNA is TGTGCCAGCAGCTCTCTGACAGGGGCTGGAAACACCATATATTTT. Translation gives CASSSLTGAGNTIYF.

The rearrangement joins TRBV6-5 to TRBJ1-5; 9 positions match TRBD1. The V and J ends lost 6 bases and 7 bases, in that order; junction bases with no gene match: 4. From germline, CDR1 is MNHEY and CDR2 SVGAGI. The CDR3 totals 13 residues. The CDR3 DNA follows: TGTGCCAGCAGCTCACAGGGGGCGCAGCCCCAGCATTTT. As protein: CASSSQGAQPQHF.

The chain carries TRBV19 and TRBJ1-5; TRBD1 matches 8 bases. V was pared by 6 bases and J by 6 bases, with 7 bases of the junction left unmatched. CDR1 is LNHDA and CDR2 is SQIVND in the germline V gene (reference sequence). The CDR3 spans 14 residues. The CDR3 region is CASSGQGTGQPQHF. CDR3 in DNA: TGTGCCAGTAGCGGACAGGGCACGGGTCAGCCCCAGCATTTT. Full variable domain (missing parts from reference TRBV19 and TRBJ1-5): DGGITQSPKYLFRKEGQNVTLSCEQNLNHDAMYWYRQDPGQGLRLIYYSQIVNDFQKGDIAEGYSVSREKKESFPLTVTSAQKNPTAFYLCASSGQGTGQPQHFGDGTRLSIL.

CDR3 region: CASSLDGGPEGYTF. Here the CDR3 DNA reads TGTGCCAGCAGCTTAGATGGAGGGCCTGAAGGCTACACCTTC. V and J are TRBV7-2 and TRBJ1-2; D is unresolved. Trimming shortened V by 1 base and J by 8 bases, and 14 bases separated the two germline ends. The CDR3 is made up of 14 amino acids. Germline lookup yields CDR1 SGHTA and CDR2 FQGNSA.